The next 13 T cell receptor beta chains were all read from a single sample in a study of molecular identifiers for immune sequencing clone quantification. TCRdb called the PCR reads again in MiXCR, with one record for every CDR3 protein. The data hold around 470,000 distinct CDR3 sequences, with approximately 25% observed a single time. The sequencing sample was made of naive CD8+ T cells from blood, with Jurkat cell RNA spiked in. The sample's subset: FACS-sorted CD8+CD4-CCR7+CD45RA+ naive T cells. Receptors were obtained from a human donor in good health. Some libraries in this study had Jurkat cell RNA spiked in.

As regards this clonotype: Being one base from a much bigger clone, this may be a read error. This sequence joins TRBV13 and TRBJ2-7; D is possibly TRBD2 (6 bases). The J call may not be correct, given that the DNA end is closer to TRBJ2-1. CDR1 is PRHDT, CDR2 FYEKMQ, per germline (reference sequence). The CDR3 covers 13 residues. CDR3 region: CASSLVRGGEQFF. The DNA of the CDR3 is TGTGCCAGCAGCTTAGTACGGGGAGGCGAGCAGTTCTTC.

This clonotype was observed at least ten times. The chain has TRBV7-9 and TRBJ2-7, with D perhaps being TRBD1 or TRBD2 (6 bases each). Trimming cost V 6 bases and J 4 bases, with 19 bases left between them. This CDR3 spans 15 amino acids. The germline V gene has CDR1 SEHNR and CDR2 FQNEAQ (reference sequence). CDR3 DNA: TGTGCCAGCAGTTCCTCGGGGGCGGACTGGTACGAGCAGTACTTC. Its translation: CASSSSGADWYEQYF.

Turning to this clonotype: This could be a read error, since a much larger clone is one nucleotide away. The rearrangement uses TRBV4-3 and TRBJ2-7; D unresolved. There are 14 residues in the CDR3. Germline lookup yields CDR1 LGHNA and CDR2 YSLEER. CDR3 region: CASSQDTTSYGQYF. The CDR3 DNA is TGCGCCAGCAGCCAAGATACGACCTCCTACGGGCAGTACTTC.

The chain recombines TRBV7-9 with TRBJ2-1; no reliable D call. This CDR3 is built from 11 residues. CDR1 is SEHNR, CDR2 FQNEAQ, per germline (reference sequence). V was trimmed by 11 bases and J by 6 bases, leaving 11 bases between them. CDR3 coding DNA: TGTGCCGTTGATAAGGCCAATGAGCAGTTCTTC. Protein: CAVDKANEQFF.

The chain joins TRBV19 to TRBJ1-1; D might be TRBD1 (6 bases). The CDR3 consists of 14 residues. Trimming removed 1 base from V and 5 bases from J, with 11 bases in between. CDR1 is LNHDA, CDR2 SQIVND, per germline (reference sequence). CDR3 bases: TGTGCCAGTAGTATAGCAGTCAGGGGAACTGAAGCTTTCTTT. Protein: CASSIAVRGTEAFF.

The rearrangement links TRBV7-9 to TRBJ2-1; possible D gene TRBD1, 5 bases. Germline CDR1 is SEHNR and CDR2 is FQNEAQ (reference sequence). Trimming left V 5 bases short and J 8 bases short, with 19 bases between. The CDR3 totals 15 residues. The CDR3 DNA reads TGTGCCAGCAGCCCGTCAATGGGGCCATCGGATGAGCAGTTCTTC. It translates to CASSPSMGPSDEQFF.

About this clonotype: A read error may explain this, as a much larger clone is one base away. The genes are TRBV3-1 and TRBJ2-7, with D perhaps TRBD2 (5 bases). CDR1 LGHDT and CDR2 YNNKEL come from the germline V gene (reference sequence). CDR3 length: 15 amino acids. DNA for the CDR3: TGTGTCAGCAGCCACACTGGACGGGGAGTCTACGAGCAGTACTTC. Its protein is CVSSHTGRGVYEQYF.

This clonotype was seen once. This chain joins TRBV7-8 and TRBJ2-1; D remains ambiguous. Germline loops: CDR1 SGHVS, CDR2 FQNEAQ. Trimming left V 3 bases short and J 4 bases short, with 13 bases between. The CDR3 spans 15 residues. As DNA, the CDR3 is TGTGCCAGCAGCTTTCAACCGAACAGATACAATGAGCAGTTCTTC. It yields the protein CASSFQPNRYNEQFF.

The rearrangement uses TRBV5-1 and TRBJ2-7, with D hard to call. Germline V gene lookup returns CDR1 SGHRS and CDR2 YFSETQ. The CDR3 is made up of 17 amino acids. V gave up 0 bases and J gave up 5 bases, with 21 bases separating them. The CDR3 sequence: CASSLDQPPWGGDEQYF. CDR3 coding DNA: TGCGCCAGCAGCTTGGACCAACCTCCCTGGGGTGGAGACGAGCAGTACTTC.

This clonotype showed up just a few times. The chain joins TRBV4-3 to TRBJ1-1; 8 positions agree with TRBD1. This CDR3 comprises 14 residues. The trim removed 4 bases at V and 5 bases at J, leaving 6 bases unmatched. Germline V lookup: CDR1 LGHNA, CDR2 YSLEER. CDR3 DNA: TGCGCCAGCAGCCCTGACAGGGGACAAACTGAAGCTTTCTTT. Translation: CASSPDRGQTEAFF.

The chain recombines TRBV20-1 with TRBJ2-7, with TRBD2 matching 11 bases. Germline lookup yields CDR1 DFQATT and CDR2 SNEGSKA (reference sequence). Trimming cost V 4 bases and J 0 bases; bases outside gene matches: 8. The CDR3 extends over 16 amino acids. CDR3 residues: CSATWTSGFSSYEQYF. The CDR3, as DNA: TGCAGTGCTACCTGGACTAGCGGGTTTAGCTCCTACGAGCAGTACTTC.

This chain connects TRBV30 to TRBJ2-3; 10 positions agree with TRBD2. Germline CDR1 and CDR2: GTSNPN and SVGIG (reference sequence). The CDR3 runs 14 residues. V dropped 3 bases and J dropped 4; count of bases not matched to a gene: 4. For the CDR3, the DNA is TGTGCCTGGAGCTTAAGCGGGGGGGCAGATACGCAGTATTTT. This encodes CAWSLSGGADTQYF.

The chain is built from TRBV19 and TRBJ1-1, with 7 bases aligning to TRBD1. Germline assignment: CDR1 LNHDA and CDR2 SQIVND (reference sequence). J gave up 2 bases and V 5 bases, and 8 bases lay outside the gene matches. The CDR3 length is 15 residues. The CDR3 is CASSPRDSFNTEAFF. The CDR3 DNA follows: TGTGCCAGTAGTCCAAGGGACAGTTTCAACACTGAAGCTTTCTTT. The entire variable domain, with the rest obtained from reference TRBV19 and TRBJ1-1, is as follows: DGGITQSPKYLFRKEGQNVTLSCEQNLNHDAMYWYRQDPGQGLRLIYYSQIVNDFQKGDIAEGYSVSREKKESFPLTVTSAQKNPTAFYLCASSPRDSFNTEAFFGQGTRLTVV.